Below are 7 T cell receptor beta chains sequenced from a single sample in a study of cytomegalovirus exposure and HLA in healthy donors (dated 2017 in TCRdb). Library preparation used the immunoSEQ multiplex PCR assay. A mixture of 60 forward primers for TCR Vbeta segments and 13 reverse primers for TCR Jbeta segments was used in the multiplex PCR. In its TCRdb copy, this immuneACCESS table keeps in-frame sequences only and misses some clones. Where compared with another copy, unresolved V genes explain less than half of these, and the others have no known cause. The sample table holds 110,000 to 150,000 clones, of which 80% to 90% were seen once. The ten largest clones take up around 4.5% of the sample. The sequenced material came from PBMCs. These receptors all come from a woman aged 40 to 55 in good health and CMV-seropositive.

The J gene is TRBJ1-5, the V gene TRBV28; no definite D call. There are 14 residues in the CDR3. Trimming pared 5 bases from V and 0 bases from J, leaving 8 bases between. Germline-derived CDR1 and CDR2 are MDHEN and SYDVKM. CDR3 DNA: TGTGCCAGCAGTCCCCTTCCTAGCAATCAGCCCCAGCATTTT. It encodes CASSPLPSNQPQHF.

This chain uses TRBV14 with TRBJ2-7, with TRBD1 identical over 7 bases. The CDR3 consists of 14 residues. Germline lookup yields CDR1 SGHDN and CDR2 FVKESK. V shed 4 bases, J shed 2 bases, and the junction held 5 bases outside the gene matches. CDR3 sequence: CASSLGQATYEQYF. CDR3 bases: TGTGCCAGCAGCCTCGGACAGGCAACCTACGAGCAGTACTTC. Full variable domain (missing parts from reference TRBV14 and TRBJ2-7): EAGVTQFPSHSVIEKGQTVTLRCDPISGHDNLYWYRRVMGKEIKFLLHFVKESKQDESGMPNNRFLAERTGGTYSTLKVQPAELEDSGVYFCASSLGQATYEQYFGPGTRLTVT.

This chain connects TRBV6-6 to TRBJ1-2; D is possibly TRBD1 (5 bases). Germline values: CDR1 MNHNY, CDR2 SVGAGI (reference sequence). The CDR3 has 12 amino acids. Trimming left V 10 bases short and J 7 bases short, with 16 bases between. The CDR3: CATSHRLSGYTF. Here the CDR3 DNA reads TGTGCCACCTCCCACAGGTTGAGTGGCTACACCTTC.

The chain couples TRBV4-2 to TRBJ2-5, with D tentatively TRBD2 (6 bases). Germline assignment: CDR1 LGHNA and CDR2 YNFKEQ. The CDR3 loop spans 15 amino acids. V lost 6 bases and J lost 1, with 15 bases in between. In DNA form, the CDR3 reads TGTGCCAGCAGGTTAGAACCGGGAGCCCAAGAGACCCAGTACTTC. This sequence encodes CASRLEPGAQETQYF.

The genes are TRBV19 and TRBJ2-3; D is unclear. The ends were cut back, 9 bases at V and 5 bases at J, with 12 bases in the middle. From germline, CDR1 is LNHDA and CDR2 SQIVND (reference sequence). The CDR3 extends over 12 amino acids. The DNA for the CDR3 is TGTGCCAGGAAGGAGTATCAAGATACGCAGTATTTT. Translation: CARKEYQDTQYF.

This chain connects TRBV6-1 to TRBJ1-5; D might be TRBD1 (6 bases). The CDR3 extends over 14 amino acids. Trimming took off 10 bases at V and 1 base at J, with 14 bases between the two ends. Germline V gene data show CDR1 as MNHNS and CDR2 as SASEGT. CDR3 sequence reads: CATNSQGSNQPQHF. In nucleotides, the CDR3 is TGTGCCACCAACAGTCAGGGGAGCAATCAGCCCCAGCATTTT.

This chain links TRBV5-6 with TRBJ1-1; D might be TRBD1 (5 bases). V shed 4 bases and J shed 5 bases, with 21 bases lying between them. Germline V lookup: CDR1 SGHDT, CDR2 YYEEEE. CDR3 length equals 16 residues. The CDR3 loop reads CASSQVAGRRRTEAFF. CDR3 DNA: TGTGCCAGCAGCCAAGTGGCAGGGAGGAGAAGAACTGAAGCTTTCTTT. Supplemented by reference TRBV5-6 and TRBJ1-1, the full variable domain reads DAGVTQSPTHLIKTRGQQVTLRCSPKSGHDTVSWYQQALGQGPQFIFQYYEEEERQRGNFPDRFSGHQFPNYSSELNVNALLLGDSALYLCASSQVAGRRRTEAFFGQGTRLTVV.